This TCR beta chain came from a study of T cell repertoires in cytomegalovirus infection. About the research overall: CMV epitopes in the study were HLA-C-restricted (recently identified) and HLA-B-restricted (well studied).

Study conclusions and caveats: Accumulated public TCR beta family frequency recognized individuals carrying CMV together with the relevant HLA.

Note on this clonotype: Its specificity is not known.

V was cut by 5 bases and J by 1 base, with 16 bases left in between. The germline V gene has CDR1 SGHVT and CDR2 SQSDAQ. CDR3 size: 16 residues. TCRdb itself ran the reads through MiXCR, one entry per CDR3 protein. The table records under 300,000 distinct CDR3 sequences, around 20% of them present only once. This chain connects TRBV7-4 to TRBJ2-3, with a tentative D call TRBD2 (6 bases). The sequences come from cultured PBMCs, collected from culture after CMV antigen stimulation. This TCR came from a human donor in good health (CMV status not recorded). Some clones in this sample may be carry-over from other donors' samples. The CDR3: CASSIGSPIGTDTQYF. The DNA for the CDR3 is TGTGCCAGCAGCATCGGGAGTCCAATCGGCACAGATACGCAGTATTTT.